Listed below are T cell receptor beta chains from one sample, sequenced in a study of Graves' ophthalmopathy and Graves' hyperthyroidism. From the multiplex PCR reads, TCRdb called clonotypes with MiXCR, one entry per CDR3 protein. The sample carries around 1,200,000 distinct CDR3 sequences, roughly 35% recorded once. Sequences were obtained from peripheral blood or thyroid tissue (not recorded which). Receptors were obtained from an adult man with Graves' hyperthyroidism. CDR3s include the opening cysteine and the closing phenylalanine or tryptophan. A D gene is named only where the DNA matches it firmly. Clone size, where shown, is once, few, many, or a class for clones that have expanded.

clone size	V gene	D gene	J gene	CDR3 DNA	CDR3 protein
many	TRBV5-1	-	TRBJ2-5	TGCGCCAGCAATCGCCTCGGCAGGGTCCTTGAGACCCAGTACTTC	CASNRLGRVLETQYF
-	TRBV5-4	TRBD1	TRBJ1-1	TGTGCCAGCAGCTTGCCCAGGGGGCAAGGCACTGAAGCTTTCTTT	CASSLPRGQGTEAFF
-	TRBV6-5	TRBD1	TRBJ1-2	TGTGCCAGCAGTTATAATTTATGGCAGGGGGGTTTTGGCTACACCTTC	CASSYNLWQGGFGYTF
-	TRBV2	-	TRBJ2-7	TGTGCCAGCAGTGCGGGGGGCGTAGGGCAGTACTTC	CASSAGGVGQYF
-	TRBV7-3	-	TRBJ2-7	TGTGCCAGCAGCCACCCAGTGATATACGAGCAGTACTTC	CASSHPVIYEQYF
many	TRBV28	TRBD2	TRBJ2-7	TGTGCCAGCATCAAAAGCGGGACCACCTACGAGCAGTACTTC	CASIKSGTTYEQYF
many	TRBV20-1	-	TRBJ2-5	TGCAGTGCTATCAGCCAAGAGACCCAGTACTTC	CSAISQETQYF
-	TRBV5-1	-	TRBJ1-1	TGCGCCAGCAGCTTGGAGGGTTCGAACACTGAAGCTTTCTTT	CASSLEGSNTEAFF
-	TRBV7-2	-	TRBJ2-3	TGTGCCAGCAGCTCCCCCGGGGGTGGCCAGCCGTATTTT	CASSSPGGGQPYF
-	TRBV29-1	-	TRBJ1-1	TGCAGCGTTGAGGGGGCCGCCGGGGCTTCCTTT	CSVEGAAGASF
-	TRBV19	-	TRBJ1-5	TGTGCCAGTAGTATAGCCGAGGCTCAGCCCCAGCATTTT	CASSIAEAQPQHF
-	TRBV7-9	TRBD1	TRBJ1-5	TGTGCCAGCAGCCCGGGACAGGGGGCCCGGCCCCAGCATTTT	CASSPGQGARPQHF
-	TRBV27	TRBD1	TRBJ1-2	TGTGCCAGCAGTTTCGCCACCGACAGGGTTGGCTACACCTTC	CASSFATDRVGYTF
few	TRBV11-2	-	TRBJ2-2	TGTGCCAGCAGCTACGCGGGACTTTACACCGGGGAGCTGTTTTTT	CASSYAGLYTGELFF
many	TRBV6-6	-	TRBJ1-1	TGTGCCAGCAGTTACCTTAGGTCTGAAGCTTTCTTT	CASSYLRSEAFF
-	TRBV11-2	TRBD1	TRBJ2-3	TGTGCCAGCAGCTACGGGACAGCCAGCACAGATACGCAGTATTTT	CASSYGTASTDTQYF
many	TRBV20-1	-	TRBJ2-5	TGCAGTGCTAGCGTTAGGGGAGAGACCCAGTACTTC	CSASVRGETQYF
many	TRBV2	-	TRBJ1-5	TGTGCCAGCAGTGGTTCAGGGGCGCGCATTAATAATCAGCCCCAGCATTTT	CASSGSGARINNQPQHF
-	TRBV12-3/TRBV12-4	-	TRBJ1-5	TGTGCCAGCAGTTTTGCCCAGGGCAGCAATCAGCCCCAGCATTTT	CASSFAQGSNQPQHF
many	TRBV9	-	TRBJ2-5	TGTGCCAGCAGCGCTGAGGGGTGGGCGAAGCGGGAGACCCAGTACTTC	CASSAEGWAKRETQYF
few	TRBV6-5	-	TRBJ2-7	TGTGCCAGCAGACGCACGGCCGGCTCCTACGAGCAGTACTTC	CASRRTAGSYEQYF
few	TRBV2	TRBD1	TRBJ2-5	TGTGCCATAGGACACCGGGACAGCAAAGAGACCCAGTACTTC	CAIGHRDSKETQYF
-	TRBV28	-	TRBJ1-1	TGTGCCAGCAGTTTATCCAGTCTTCCGGGGGCTTTCTTT	CASSLSSLPGAFF
-	TRBV2	TRBD1	TRBJ2-3	TGTGCCACCAGGGACAGAACTAGCACAGATACGCAGTATTTT	CATRDRTSTDTQYF
many	TRBV6-5	-	TRBJ1-2	TGTGCCAGCAGTTACTCGTACCAGACTGGCTATGGCTACACCTTC	CASSYSYQTGYGYTF
-	TRBV11-2	-	TRBJ2-7	TGTGCCAGCAGCCTGGACATTACAAAATACGAGCAGTACTTC	CASSLDITKYEQYF
-	TRBV25-1	-	TRBJ1-6	-	CACSARYQGDNSPLHF
many	TRBV7-9	TRBD1	TRBJ1-4	TGTGCCAGCAGCTTGGCAGGGGGGCTCGAAAAACTGTTTTTT	CASSLAGGLEKLFF
-	TRBV7-8	TRBD1	TRBJ2-6	TGTGCCAGCAGCTTAACCAGCAGGGGGCGCGGTTTTGGGGCCAACGTCCTGACTTTC	CASSLTSRGRGFGANVLTF
-	TRBV11-2	TRBD1	TRBJ2-5	TGTGCCAGCAGCACCGGGACAGGGGGTCGCCAAGAGACCCAGTACTTC	CASSTGTGGRQETQYF
few	TRBV3-1	-	TRBJ2-7	TGTGCCAGCAGCTACAGGTTAGACTCCTACGAGCAGTACTTC	CASSYRLDSYEQYF
many	TRBV20-1	-	TRBJ1-2	TGCAGTGCTAGACCCCCGGGCCCCCTAGGCTACACCTTC	CSARPPGPLGYTF
-	TRBV7-3	-	TRBJ1-2	TGTGCCAGCAGCTTAATCCGGACTGGCGCTAACTATGGCTACACCTTC	CASSLIRTGANYGYTF
-	TRBV7-8	TRBD1	TRBJ2-7	TGTGCCAGCAGCTCCGGACAGGGCGCCCTCTCCTACGAGCAGTACTTC	CASSSGQGALSYEQYF
-	TRBV11-2	TRBD2	TRBJ2-5	TGTGCCATCATTCATCCCGGGACTAGCGGCTTCGGAGAGACCCAGTACTTC	CAIIHPGTSGFGETQYF